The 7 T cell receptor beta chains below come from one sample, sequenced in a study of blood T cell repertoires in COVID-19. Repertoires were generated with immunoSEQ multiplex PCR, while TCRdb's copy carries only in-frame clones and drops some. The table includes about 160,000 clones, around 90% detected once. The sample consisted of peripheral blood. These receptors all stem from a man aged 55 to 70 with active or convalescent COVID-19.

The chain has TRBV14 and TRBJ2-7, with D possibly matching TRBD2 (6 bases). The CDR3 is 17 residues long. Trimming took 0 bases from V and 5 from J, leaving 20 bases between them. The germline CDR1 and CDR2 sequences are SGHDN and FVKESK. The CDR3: CASSQERGETWGDEQYF. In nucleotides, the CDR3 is TGTGCCAGCAGCCAAGAAAGAGGGGAGACGTGGGGGGACGAGCAGTACTTC.

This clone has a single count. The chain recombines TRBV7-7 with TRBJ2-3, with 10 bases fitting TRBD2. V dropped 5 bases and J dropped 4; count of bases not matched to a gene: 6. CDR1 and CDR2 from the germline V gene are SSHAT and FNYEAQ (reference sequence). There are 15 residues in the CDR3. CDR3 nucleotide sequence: TGTGCCAGCAGCGGAGGTCTAGCGGGGGCAGATACGCAGTATTTT. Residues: CASSGGLAGADTQYF.

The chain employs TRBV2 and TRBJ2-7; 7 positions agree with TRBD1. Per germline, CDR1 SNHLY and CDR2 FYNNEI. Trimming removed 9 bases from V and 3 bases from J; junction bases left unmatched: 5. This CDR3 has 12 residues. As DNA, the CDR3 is TGTGCCAGAGGGACAGCTGGCTACGAGCAGTACTTC. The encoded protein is CARGTAGYEQYF.

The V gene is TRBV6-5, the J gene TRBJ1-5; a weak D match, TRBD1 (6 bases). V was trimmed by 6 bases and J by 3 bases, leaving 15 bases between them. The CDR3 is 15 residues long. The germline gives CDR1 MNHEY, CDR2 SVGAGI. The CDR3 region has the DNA TGTGCCAGCAGACCAAGACAGGTGAACAATCAGCCCCAGCATTTT. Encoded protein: CASRPRQVNNQPQHF.

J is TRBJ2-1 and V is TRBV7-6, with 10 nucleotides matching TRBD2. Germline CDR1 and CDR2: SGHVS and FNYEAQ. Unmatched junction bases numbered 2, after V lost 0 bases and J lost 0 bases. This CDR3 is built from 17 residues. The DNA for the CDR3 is TGTGCCAGCAGCTTAGCCTCTAGCGGGAGCTCCTACAATGAGCAGTTCTTC. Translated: CASSLASSGSSYNEQFF.

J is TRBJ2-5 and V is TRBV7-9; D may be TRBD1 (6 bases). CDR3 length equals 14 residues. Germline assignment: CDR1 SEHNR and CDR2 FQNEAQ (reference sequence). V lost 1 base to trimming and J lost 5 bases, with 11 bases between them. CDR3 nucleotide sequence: TGTGCCAGCAGCTTAGGGGGGCCAACCGAGACCCAGTACTTC. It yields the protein CASSLGGPTETQYF.

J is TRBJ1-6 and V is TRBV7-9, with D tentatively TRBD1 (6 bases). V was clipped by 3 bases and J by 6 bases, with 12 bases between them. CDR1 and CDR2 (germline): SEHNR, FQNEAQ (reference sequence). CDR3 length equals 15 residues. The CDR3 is CASSFRQGSNSPLHF. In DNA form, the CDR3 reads TGTGCCAGCAGCTTTCGGCAGGGGTCTAATTCACCCCTCCACTTT.